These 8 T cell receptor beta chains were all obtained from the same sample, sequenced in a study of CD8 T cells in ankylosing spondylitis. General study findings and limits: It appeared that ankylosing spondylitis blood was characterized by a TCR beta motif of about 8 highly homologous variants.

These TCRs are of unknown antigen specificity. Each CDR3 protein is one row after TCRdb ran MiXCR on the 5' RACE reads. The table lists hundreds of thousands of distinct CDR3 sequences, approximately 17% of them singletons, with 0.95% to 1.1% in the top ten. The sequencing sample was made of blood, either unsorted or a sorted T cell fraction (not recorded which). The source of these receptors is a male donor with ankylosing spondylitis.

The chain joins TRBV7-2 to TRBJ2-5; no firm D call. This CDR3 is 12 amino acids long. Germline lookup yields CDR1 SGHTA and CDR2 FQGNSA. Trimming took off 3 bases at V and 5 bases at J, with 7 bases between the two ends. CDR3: CASSFRSETQYF. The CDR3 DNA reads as TGTGCCAGCAGCTTTCGTAGCGAGACCCAGTACTTC. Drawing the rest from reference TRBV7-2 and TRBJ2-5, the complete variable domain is GAGVSQSPSNKVTEKGKDVELRCDPISGHTALYWYRQSLGQGLEFLIYFQGNSAPDKSGLPSDRFSAERTGGSVSTLTIQRTQQEDSAVYLCASSFRSETQYFGPGTRLLVL.

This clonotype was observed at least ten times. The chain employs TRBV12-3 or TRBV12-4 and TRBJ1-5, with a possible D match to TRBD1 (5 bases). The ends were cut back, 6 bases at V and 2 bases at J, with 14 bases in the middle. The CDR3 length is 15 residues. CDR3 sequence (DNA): TGTGCCAGCAGCTTTGGGGGAGGAGGCAATCAGCCCCAGCATTTT. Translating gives CASSFGGGGNQPQHF.

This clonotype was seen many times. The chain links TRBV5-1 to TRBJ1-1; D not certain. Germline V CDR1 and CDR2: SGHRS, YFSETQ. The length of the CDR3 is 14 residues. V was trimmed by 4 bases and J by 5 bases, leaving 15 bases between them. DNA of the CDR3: TGCGCCAGCAGCCAGTCCACCTTTGCGACTGAAGCTTTCTTT. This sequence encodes CASSQSTFATEAFF.

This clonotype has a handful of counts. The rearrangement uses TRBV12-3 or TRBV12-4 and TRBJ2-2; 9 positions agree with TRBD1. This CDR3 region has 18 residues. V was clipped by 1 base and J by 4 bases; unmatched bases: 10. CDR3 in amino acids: CASSLGIWDRVSTGELFF. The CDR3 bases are TGTGCCAGCAGTTTAGGGATTTGGGACAGGGTCTCCACCGGGGAGCTGTTTTTT.

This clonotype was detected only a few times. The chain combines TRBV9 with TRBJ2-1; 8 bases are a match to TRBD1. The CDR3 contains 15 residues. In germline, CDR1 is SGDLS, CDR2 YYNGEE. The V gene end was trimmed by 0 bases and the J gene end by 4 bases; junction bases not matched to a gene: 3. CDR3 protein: CASSVETGVYNEQFF. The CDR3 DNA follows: TGTGCCAGCAGCGTAGAGACAGGGGTATACAATGAGCAGTTCTTC.

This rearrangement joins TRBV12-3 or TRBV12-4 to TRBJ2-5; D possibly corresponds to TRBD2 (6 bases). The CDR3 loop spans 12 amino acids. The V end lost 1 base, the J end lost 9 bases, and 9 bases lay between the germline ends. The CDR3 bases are TGTGCCAGCAGTTTAGTGGGGGGAGCCCAGTACTTC. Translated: CASSLVGGAQYF.

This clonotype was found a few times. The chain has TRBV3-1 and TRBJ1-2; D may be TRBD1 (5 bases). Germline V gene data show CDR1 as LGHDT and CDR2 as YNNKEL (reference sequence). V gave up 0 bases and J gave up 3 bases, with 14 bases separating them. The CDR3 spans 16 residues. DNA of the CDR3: TGTGCCAGCAGCCAAGACTCCGGAGGAGGGGACTATGGCTACACCTTC. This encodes CASSQDSGGGDYGYTF.

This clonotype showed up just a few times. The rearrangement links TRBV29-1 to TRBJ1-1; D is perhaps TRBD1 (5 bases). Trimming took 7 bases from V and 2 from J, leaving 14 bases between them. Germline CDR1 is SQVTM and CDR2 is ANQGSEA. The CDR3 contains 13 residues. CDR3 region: CSAWRGSNTEAFF. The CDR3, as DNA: TGCAGCGCCTGGCGGGGGTCTAACACTGAAGCTTTCTTT.